The T cell receptor beta chain described here comes from a study of cytomegalovirus exposure and HLA in healthy donors. A multiplex PCR was run with 60 Vbeta primers and 13 Jbeta primers. Data came from immunoSEQ multiplex PCR; TCRdb stores just in-frame clones and leaves some out. The sample yields around 100,000 clones, of which the top ten take up about 0.59%. The sequencing sample was made of PBMCs. This TCR came from a middle-aged man in good health and CMV-seronegative.

CDR3 protein: CASSPKGPSNQPQHF. CDR3 coding DNA: TGTGCCAGCTCACCAAAGGGGCCCAGCAATCAGCCCCAGCATTTT. The chain couples TRBV18 to TRBJ1-5, with TRBD1 as a possible D gene (5 bases). V was pared by 2 bases and J by 1 base, with 9 bases between. Germline lookup yields CDR1 KGHSH and CDR2 LQKENI. This CDR3 has 15 amino acids.